This T cell receptor (beta chain) emerged from a study of identical twins. General observations from the study: Zero-insertion findings could be partly confounded by invariant cells (MAIT and iNKT cells).

TCRdb re-derived calls from the 5' RACE reads in MiXCR, one entry per CDR3 protein. The repertoire holds roughly 1.6 million distinct CDR3 sequences, around 29% seen once, with 0.25% to 0.3% in the top ten. Remarks on this clonotype: What it binds is unknown.

Trimming at V came to 1 base and at J to 8 bases, leaving 6 bases not matched to a gene. This CDR3 is built from 16 residues. Per germline, CDR1 MNHEY and CDR2 SMNVEV (reference sequence). The sequence was collected from a newborn girl in good health. The V and J genes are TRBV27 and TRBJ2-1; 12 bases fit TRBD2. Sequencing was performed on cord blood. This CDR3 is CASSLFPSGRADEQFF. In nucleotides, the CDR3 is TGTGCCAGCAGTTTATTTCCTAGCGGGAGGGCCGATGAGCAGTTCTTC.